This T cell receptor beta chain was sequenced in a study of beta chain features in type 1 diabetes. This clone was seen a few times. Its antigen is currently unknown. Sorting that relied on CD45RO/CCR7/CD25/CD127/CD95/CD27 yielded CD4+ naive, central memory, regulatory and stem cell-like memory cells. cDNA synthesis used the whole RNA isolate, giving expressed TCRB sequences. Here immunoSEQ multiplex PCR was the method, and the copy in TCRdb shows in-frame clones only, minus some. The sample has roughly 140,000 clones; around a tenth are singletons. The CDR3 is 15 residues long. V was clipped by 4 bases and J by 0 bases, with 11 bases between them. Germline values: CDR1 LGHNA, CDR2 YNFKEQ. Study observations and caveats: Cells with high TCR expression could be over-represented by cDNA sequencing. There was a moderate but significant shortening of TCRB CDR3s in all four CD4+ subsets of Type 1 diabetes patients.

V usage is TRBV4-2 and J usage is TRBJ2-3; perhaps TRBD2 as D (6 bases). The sample was central memory CD4+ T cells from blood. This clonotype was sampled from a man aged 30 to 45 with type 1 diabetes. DNA for the CDR3: TGTGCCAGCAGCCGGACTACCTCTAGCACAGATACGCAGTATTTT. This translates into CASSRTTSSTDTQYF.